The present TCR beta chain was sequenced within a study of blood T cell repertoires in COVID-19. Study details: From the United States, Italy and Spain came samples of acute and convalescent COVID-19. T cells, B-cell-depleted T cells, or PBMCs provided the cDNA or gDNA that served as material.

Original processing methods: Reference gene primer amplification gave estimated nucleated cell counts. Only in-frame clones appear in the TCRdb table, and some are missing; sequencing was by immunoSEQ multiplex PCR. That table supplies the V and J calls and clone size; D and trimming were determined from the DNA. The data contain 300,000 to 350,000 clones, 80% to 90% of them singletons. CDR1 SGDLS and CDR2 YYNGEE come from the germline V gene. This CDR3 contains 12 residues. V lost 0 bases to trimming and J lost 9 bases, with 7 bases between them. Source material: peripheral blood. The chain recombines TRBV9 with TRBJ2-1; D uncertain. The TCR originated in a man between 25 and 39 years old with active or convalescent COVID-19. For the CDR3, the DNA is TGTGCCAGCAGCGTAGATGTCGGTGAGCAGTTCTTC. Translating it yields CASSVDVGEQFF.